The 16 T cell receptor beta chains in this list originate from one sample, sequenced in a study of blood T cell repertoires in COVID-19. The data were produced by immunoSEQ multiplex PCR, yet TCRdb's version contains in-frame clones alone and is incomplete. The sample gives 130,000 to 150,000 clones, less than 90% of which show up once; less than 50% is in the top ten. Sample: peripheral blood. The receptors derive from a human donor in a cohort sampled during active COVID-19.

The rearrangement uses TRBV5-1 and TRBJ2-1, with TRBD2 identical over 9 bases. J lost 10 bases, V lost 6 bases, and 17 bases had no gene match. Per germline, CDR1 SGHRS and CDR2 YFSETQ. The CDR3 runs to 16 residues. The CDR3 sequence is CASKWDSGGPKGEQFF. CDR3 DNA: TGCGCCAGCAAGTGGGATAGCGGGGGCCCGAAGGGGGAGCAGTTCTTC.

This clone was seen once. The J gene is TRBJ1-4, the V gene TRBV19; D is unclear. Trimming shortened V by 5 bases and J by 9 bases, and 16 bases separated the two germline ends. This CDR3 region has 14 residues. In germline, CDR1 is LNHDA, CDR2 SQIVND (reference sequence). CDR3 DNA: TGTGCCAGTAGTCGCCGGCCGGGGATTCAAAAACTGTTTTTT. Its protein is CASSRRPGIQKLFF.

DNA for the CDR3: TGTGCCTGGAGTACCGGGGGACAGTCCTACGAGCAGTACTTC. It encodes CAWSTGGQSYEQYF. V is TRBV30 and J is TRBJ2-7; D is perhaps TRBD1 (7 bases). Germline values: CDR1 GTSNPN, CDR2 SVGIG (reference sequence). The CDR3 runs 14 residues. V lost 2 bases, J lost 1 base, and 12 bases lay in between.

V gene TRBV7-2 combines with J gene TRBJ2-1, with 8 nucleotides matching TRBD1. The CDR3 has 15 amino acids. From germline, CDR1 is SGHTA and CDR2 FQGNSA. Germline trimming cut 5 bases from V and 3 bases from J; bases unmatched to any gene: 6. In DNA, the CDR3 is TGTGCCAGCAGCCCGACAGGGGTGCTCTACAATGAGCAGTTCTTC. It translates to CASSPTGVLYNEQFF. The variable domain in full, completed from reference TRBV7-2 and TRBJ2-1, reads GAGVSQSPSNKVTEKGKDVELRCDPISGHTALYWYRQSLGQGLEFLIYFQGNSAPDKSGLPSDRFSAERTGGSVSTLTIQRTQQEDSAVYLCASSPTGVLYNEQFFGPGTRLTVL.

This clone was picked up a small number of times. The rearrangement joins TRBV7-2 to TRBJ2-7, with TRBD1 identical over 7 bases. There are 13 residues in the CDR3. V was pared by 3 bases and J by 6 bases, with 5 bases of the junction left unmatched. Germline V gene lookup returns CDR1 SGHTA and CDR2 FQGNSA. The CDR3: CASSLLGQTEQYF. In nucleotides, the CDR3 is TGTGCCAGCAGCTTGCTGGGACAGACCGAGCAGTACTTC. The whole variable domain, remainder taken from reference TRBV7-2 and TRBJ2-7, is GAGVSQSPSNKVTEKGKDVELRCDPISGHTALYWYRQSLGQGLEFLIYFQGNSAPDKSGLPSDRFSAERTGGSVSTLTIQRTQQEDSAVYLCASSLLGQTEQYFGPGTRLTVT.

This chain links TRBV13 with TRBJ2-2; TRBD1 matches at 8 bases. Trimming cost V 5 bases and J 4 bases; bases outside gene matches: 6. The CDR3 is 15 amino acids. Germline V CDR1 and CDR2: PRHDT, FYEKMQ (reference sequence). CDR3 residues: CASSPRRGPTGELFF. The CDR3 bases are TGTGCCAGCAGCCCCCGCAGGGGGCCCACCGGGGAGCTGTTTTTT.

This rearrangement joins TRBV5-4 to TRBJ1-1, with a weak D call TRBD1 (5 bases). CDR3 length: 12 residues. V gave up 7 bases and J gave up 2 bases, with 9 bases separating them. Germline V CDR1 and CDR2: SGHNT, YYREEE (reference sequence). The CDR3 sequence: CASSTGNTEAFF. CDR3 bases: TGTGCCAGCTCTACAGGAAACACTGAAGCTTTCTTT.

Only a few counts were recorded for this clone. The chain is built from TRBV6-5 and TRBJ1-5; possibly TRBD1 for D (6 bases). The germline V and J ends were trimmed by 5 bases and 1 base, with 12 bases remaining between them. CDR1 and CDR2 (germline): MNHEY, SVGAGI. The CDR3 totals 15 residues. The CDR3 loop reads CASSPSGQSNQPQHF. The CDR3 DNA sequence: TGTGCCAGCAGTCCGAGCGGACAGAGCAATCAGCCCCAGCATTTT.

V usage is TRBV10-3 and J usage is TRBJ2-7; 7 bases line up with TRBD2. V was pared by 6 bases and J by 4 bases, with 9 bases of the junction left unmatched. The CDR3 covers 14 residues. Germline CDR1 ENHRY, CDR2 SYGVKD. The CDR3 reads CAIRESLRGYEQYF. In DNA form, the CDR3 reads TGTGCCATCAGGGAGAGCCTGCGGGGGTACGAGCAGTACTTC.

This clone has only a few counts. V usage is TRBV14 and J usage is TRBJ2-5, with D possibly TRBD1 on 6 matching bases. This CDR3 comprises 12 residues. The V end was cut by 2 bases, the J end by 7 bases, with 8 bases between. Per germline, CDR1 SGHDN and CDR2 FVKESK. CDR3 in amino acids: CASSQKGGTQYF. The CDR3 bases are TGTGCCAGCAGCCAAAAAGGGGGGACCCAGTACTTC. Full variable domain (remainder filled in from reference TRBV14 and TRBJ2-5): EAGVTQFPSHSVIEKGQTVTLRCDPISGHDNLYWYRRVMGKEIKFLLHFVKESKQDESGMPNNRFLAERTGGTYSTLKVQPAELEDSGVYFCASSQKGGTQYFGPGTRLLVL.

A few counts support this clone. The chain is built from TRBV11-2 and TRBJ1-5; D unresolved. The CDR3 spans 12 residues. V gave up 3 bases and J gave up 3 bases, with 3 bases separating them. Germline V gene data show CDR1 as SGHAT and CDR2 as FQNNGV. The DNA for the CDR3 is TGTGCCAGCAGCTTGTACAATCAGCCCCAGCATTTT. Protein product: CASSLYNQPQHF.

The V and J genes are TRBV30 and TRBJ1-2, with a tentative D call TRBD1 (5 bases). The CDR3 runs 13 residues. The V end lost 2 bases, the J end lost 7 bases, and 14 bases lay between the germline ends. The germline V gene has CDR1 GTSNPN and CDR2 SVGIG (reference sequence). The CDR3 protein is CAWSWGRGSGYTF. CDR3 DNA: TGTGCCTGGAGTTGGGGAAGGGGCAGTGGCTACACCTTC.

The gene calls are TRBV5-5 and TRBJ1-4, with D possibly TRBD1 on 5 matching bases. Trimming removed 4 bases from V and 4 bases from J, with 11 bases in between. CDR3 length: 14 residues. The germline V gene encodes CDR1 SGHKS and CDR2 YYEKEE (reference sequence). The CDR3: CASSPRGDNEKLFF. The CDR3 DNA reads TGTGCCAGCAGCCCCCGGGGGGATAATGAAAAACTGTTTTTT.

The chain couples TRBV5-4 to TRBJ2-1; 9 bases agree with TRBD2. The germline CDR1 and CDR2 sequences are SGHNT and YYREEE (reference sequence). The CDR3 totals 17 residues. With 10 bases clipped from V and 0 bases from J, the junction kept 14 bases outside the gene matches. This chain's CDR3 is CAGKSGGPASSYNEQFF. CDR3 nucleotides: TGTGCCGGGAAGAGCGGGGGGCCGGCGAGCTCCTACAATGAGCAGTTCTTC.

This chain links TRBV6-5 with TRBJ1-1; the D is unclear. The CDR3 contains 14 residues. The V and J ends lost 0 bases and 7 bases respectively, with 12 bases between them. Germline loops: CDR1 MNHEY, CDR2 SVGAGI. The CDR3 DNA follows: TGTGCCAGCAGTTACTCGGCCCCGGGAGGTGAAGCTTTCTTT. This gives the protein CASSYSAPGGEAFF.

This clone occurred many times. The gene calls are TRBV28 and TRBJ1-5; D call uncertain. The V end lost 6 bases, the J end lost 0 bases, and 12 bases lay between the germline ends. CDR3 length: 15 amino acids. Germline assignment: CDR1 MDHEN and CDR2 SYDVKM. The CDR3 sequence is CASSPPVVSNQPQHF. CDR3 DNA sequence: TGTGCCAGCAGCCCACCGGTCGTTAGCAATCAGCCCCAGCATTTT.